This passage covers 9 T cell receptor beta chains from one sample sequenced in a study of blood T cell repertoires in COVID-19. The protocol was immunoSEQ multiplex PCR, while the TCRdb copy is restricted to in-frame clones and leaves out a portion. The sample lists about 200,000 clones, around 79% occurring once. The sample consisted of peripheral blood. The receptors here all came from a woman aged 40 to 50 with COVID-19, enrolled during active disease.

This sequence joins TRBV4-1 and TRBJ1-5, with a tentative D call TRBD1 (6 bases). The CDR3 contains 15 residues. CDR1 is MGHRA and CDR2 is YSYEKL in the germline V gene. V lost 4 bases and J 6 bases, leaving 16 bases between the germline ends. This CDR3 reads CASSPGRGGPQPQHF. CDR3 DNA: TGCGCCAGCAGCCCGGGCCGGGGGGGGCCTCAGCCCCAGCATTTT.

The genes are TRBV30 and TRBJ1-1, with TRBD1 matching 9 bases. Germline V gene data show CDR1 as GTSNPN and CDR2 as SVGIG (reference sequence). The CDR3 contains 15 residues. J gave up 2 bases and V 0 bases, and 4 bases lay outside the gene matches. CDR3 residues: CAWSVPGQGNTEAFF. CDR3 DNA: TGTGCCTGGAGTGTCCCGGGACAGGGAAACACTGAAGCTTTCTTT.

The chain couples TRBV9 to TRBJ2-5; tentatively, D is TRBD2 (6 bases). Germline CDR1 and CDR2: SGDLS and YYNGEE. This CDR3 region has 16 residues. Trimming cost V 0 bases and J 5 bases, with 17 bases left between them. The CDR3 is CASSVGLASPGETQYF. The CDR3 DNA follows: TGTGCCAGCAGCGTAGGCCTAGCGAGCCCAGGGGAGACCCAGTACTTC.

V and J are TRBV4-3 and TRBJ1-4; D is uncertain. The V gene's germline CDR1 is LGHNA and CDR2 YSLEER. The germline V and J ends were trimmed by 0 bases and 7 bases, with 12 bases remaining between them. The CDR3 spans 15 residues. The CDR3 here is CASSQDRLRGEKLFF. For the CDR3, the DNA is TGCGCCAGCAGCCAAGATAGGCTCCGCGGTGAAAAACTGTTTTTT.

This clone has only one observation. The J gene is TRBJ1-1, the V gene TRBV2; the match to TRBD1 covers 9 bases. V lost 5 bases to trimming and J lost 4 bases; unmatched junction nucleotides: 5. The CDR3 sequence is 14 residues long. Germline values: CDR1 SNHLY, CDR2 FYNNEI. The CDR3 here is CASSQPGQGTEAFF. The DNA of the CDR3 is TGTGCCAGCAGTCAACCGGGACAGGGCACTGAAGCTTTCTTT.

The rearrangement links TRBV18 to TRBJ1-4; tentatively, D is TRBD1 (6 bases). Trimming removed 3 bases at V and 0 bases at J, with 8 bases between. Germline loops: CDR1 KGHSH, CDR2 LQKENI. The CDR3 spans 15 residues. The CDR3 reads CASSPNRATNEKLFF. DNA for the CDR3: TGTGCCAGCTCACCTAACAGGGCAACTAATGAAAAACTGTTTTTT.

This rearrangement joins TRBV5-4 to TRBJ1-2, with D perhaps matching TRBD1 (6 bases). Germline CDR1 is SGHNT and CDR2 is YYREEE (reference sequence). With 4 bases removed from V and 4 bases from J, the gap between germline ends came to 11 bases. The CDR3 consists of 13 residues. Here the CDR3 reads CASSTQGAYGYTF. The CDR3 bases are TGTGCCAGCAGCACACAGGGAGCCTATGGCTACACCTTC.

This clone was seen only a few times. V gene TRBV23-1 combines with J gene TRBJ2-7; 7 positions match TRBD1. TRBV23-1 has ORF status, its function being uncertain. This CDR3 has 15 amino acids. The V and J ends lost 4 bases and 4 bases, in that order; junction bases with no gene match: 10. CDR3 DNA: TGCGCCAGCAGTCTGCGGACAGGTCTTTGTTACGAGCAGTACTTC. Amino acids: CASSLRTGLCYEQYF.

V gene TRBV27 combines with J gene TRBJ1-5; tentative D call: TRBD1 (5 bases). The germline V gene has CDR1 MNHEY and CDR2 SMNVEV (reference sequence). V was clipped by 5 bases and J by 0 bases, with 20 bases between them. The CDR3 loop spans 18 amino acids. The CDR3 here is CASSPSAGRSHSNQPQHF. CDR3 nucleotide sequence: TGTGCCAGCAGTCCCTCGGCAGGGAGGTCCCATAGCAATCAGCCCCAGCATTTT.